What follows is one T cell receptor beta chain and its context. Its antigen is unidentified. In the PCR, 60 Vbeta and 13 Jbeta primers were used. The assay was immunoSEQ multiplex PCR, and TCRdb's table has in-frame clones only and misses some. Counted here are 220,000 or so clones, approximately 78% occurring once; the ten biggest clones make up about 3%. The sample is drawn from a study of cytomegalovirus exposure and HLA in healthy donors. This CDR3 comprises 17 residues. Germline V gene lookup returns CDR1 SGHDN and CDR2 FVKESK. With V trimmed by 4 bases and J by 6 bases, 14 bases remained unmatched. Study-wide results and caveats: One later analysis reportedly identified an Asian-associated ancestry cluster that showed fewer N-insertions than the approximately 600-donor mean. Analyses of presence and absence presupposed an approximately uniform sequencing depth across donors. High sensitivity and specificity were reportedly achieved when the classifier diagnosed cytomegalovirus status.

This TCR came from a woman aged 40-49 years in good health and CMV-seronegative. Sequences were obtained from PBMCs. This chain links TRBV14 with TRBJ2-1, with 8 bases lining up with TRBD1. CDR3 bases: TGTGCCAGCAGCCGGAGCCTTAGGACAGGGCTTCTCAATGAGCAGTTCTTC. This gives the protein CASSRSLRTGLLNEQFF.